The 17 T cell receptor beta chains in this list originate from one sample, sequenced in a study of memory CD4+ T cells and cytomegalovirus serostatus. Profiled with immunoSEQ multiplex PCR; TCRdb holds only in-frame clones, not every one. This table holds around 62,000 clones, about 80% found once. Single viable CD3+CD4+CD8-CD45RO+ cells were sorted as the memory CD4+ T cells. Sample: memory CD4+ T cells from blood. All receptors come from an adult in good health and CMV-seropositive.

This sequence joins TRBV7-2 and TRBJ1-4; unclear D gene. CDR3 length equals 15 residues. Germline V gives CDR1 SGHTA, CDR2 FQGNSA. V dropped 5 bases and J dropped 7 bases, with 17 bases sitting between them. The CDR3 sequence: CASSSQANRAEKLFF. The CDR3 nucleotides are TGTGCCAGCAGCAGTCAGGCGAATAGAGCTGAAAAACTGTTTTTT.

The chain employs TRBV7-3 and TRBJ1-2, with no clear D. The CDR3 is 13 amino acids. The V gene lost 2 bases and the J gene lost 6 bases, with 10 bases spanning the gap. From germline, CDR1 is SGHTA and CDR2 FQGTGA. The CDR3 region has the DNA TGTGCCAGCAGCTTACTCCCAGGAGATGGCTACACCTTC. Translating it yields CASSLLPGDGYTF.

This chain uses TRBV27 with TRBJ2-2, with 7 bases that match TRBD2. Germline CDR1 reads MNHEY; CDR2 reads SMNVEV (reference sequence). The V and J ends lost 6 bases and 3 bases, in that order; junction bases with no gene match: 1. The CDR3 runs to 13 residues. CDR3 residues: CASRLAHTGELFF. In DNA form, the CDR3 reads TGTGCCAGCAGACTAGCGCACACCGGGGAGCTGTTTTTT.

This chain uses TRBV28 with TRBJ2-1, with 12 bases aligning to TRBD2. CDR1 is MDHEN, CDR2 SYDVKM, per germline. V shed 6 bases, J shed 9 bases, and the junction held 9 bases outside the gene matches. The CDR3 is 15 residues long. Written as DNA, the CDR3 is TGTGCCAGCAGCGTCCTAGCGGGAGGGGGTGGTGAGCAGTTCTTC. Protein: CASSVLAGGGGEQFF.

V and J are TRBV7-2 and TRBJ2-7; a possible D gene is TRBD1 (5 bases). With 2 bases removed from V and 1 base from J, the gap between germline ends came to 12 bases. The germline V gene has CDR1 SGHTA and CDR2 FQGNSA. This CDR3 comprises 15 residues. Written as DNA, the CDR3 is TGTGCCAGCAGCTTATTTACAGGCGCGTCCTACGAGCAGTACTTC. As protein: CASSLFTGASYEQYF.

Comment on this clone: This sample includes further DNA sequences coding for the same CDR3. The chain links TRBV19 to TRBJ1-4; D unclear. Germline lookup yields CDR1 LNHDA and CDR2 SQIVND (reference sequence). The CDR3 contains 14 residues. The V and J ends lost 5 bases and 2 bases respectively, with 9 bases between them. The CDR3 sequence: CASSPPGTNEKLFF. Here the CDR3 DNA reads TGTGCCAGTAGTCCCCCGGGCACTAATGAAAAACTGTTTTTT.

Here the CDR3 reads CATSRGGSSYNEQFF. The CDR3 nucleotides are TGTGCCACCAGCAGAGGGGGGAGCTCCTACAATGAGCAGTTCTTC. The chain joins TRBV15 to TRBJ2-1; D may be TRBD1 or TRBD2 (5 bases each). The CDR3 is made up of 15 amino acids. The germline V gene has CDR1 LNHNV and CDR2 YYDKDF (reference sequence). V lost 1 base, J lost 0 bases, and 7 bases lay in between.

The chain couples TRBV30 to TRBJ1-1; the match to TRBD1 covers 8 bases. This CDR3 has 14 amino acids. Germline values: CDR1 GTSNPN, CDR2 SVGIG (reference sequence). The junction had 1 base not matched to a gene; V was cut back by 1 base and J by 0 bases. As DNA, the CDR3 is TGTGCCTGGAGTGGACAGGGGATGAACACTGAAGCTTTCTTT. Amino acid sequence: CAWSGQGMNTEAFF. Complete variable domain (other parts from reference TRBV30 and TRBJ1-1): SQTIHQWPATLVQPVGSPLSLECTVEGTSNPNLYWYRQAAGRGLQLLFYSVGIGQISSEVPQNLSASRPQDRQFILSSKKLLLSDSGFYLCAWSGQGMNTEAFFGQGTRLTVV.

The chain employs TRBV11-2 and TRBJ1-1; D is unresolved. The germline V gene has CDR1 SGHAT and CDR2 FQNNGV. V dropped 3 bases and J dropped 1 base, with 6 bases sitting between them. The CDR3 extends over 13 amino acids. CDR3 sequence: CASSFSQNTEAFF. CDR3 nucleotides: TGTGCCAGCAGCTTTTCCCAGAACACTGAAGCTTTCTTT.

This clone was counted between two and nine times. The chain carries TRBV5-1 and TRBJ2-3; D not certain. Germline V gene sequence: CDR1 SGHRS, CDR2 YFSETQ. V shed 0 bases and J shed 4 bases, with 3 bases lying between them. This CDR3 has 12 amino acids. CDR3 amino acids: CASSLGADTQYF. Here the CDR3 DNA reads TGCGCCAGCAGCTTGGGTGCAGATACGCAGTATTTT.

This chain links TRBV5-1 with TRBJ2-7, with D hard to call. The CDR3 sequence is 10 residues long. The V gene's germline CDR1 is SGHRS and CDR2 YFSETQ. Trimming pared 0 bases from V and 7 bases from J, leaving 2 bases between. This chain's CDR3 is CASSLDEQYF. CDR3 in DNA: TGCGCCAGCAGCTTGGATGAGCAGTACTTC.

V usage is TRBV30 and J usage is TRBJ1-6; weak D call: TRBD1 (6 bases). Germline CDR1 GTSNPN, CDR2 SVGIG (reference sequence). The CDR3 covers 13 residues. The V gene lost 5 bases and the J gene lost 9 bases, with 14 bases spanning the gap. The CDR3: CAWDTGFPSPLHF. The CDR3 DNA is TGTGCCTGGGACACAGGGTTCCCTTCACCCCTCCACTTT.

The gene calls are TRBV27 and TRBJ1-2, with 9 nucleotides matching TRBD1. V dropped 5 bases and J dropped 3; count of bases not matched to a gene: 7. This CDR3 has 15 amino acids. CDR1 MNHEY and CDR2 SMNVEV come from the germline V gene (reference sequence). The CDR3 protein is CASSVGTGKDYGYTF. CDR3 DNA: TGTGCCAGCAGTGTAGGGACAGGGAAGGACTATGGCTACACCTTC.

CDR3 loop: CASSLDALYNSPLHF. CDR3 sequence (DNA): TGTGCCAGCAGCCTGGACGCTCTCTATAATTCACCCCTCCACTTT. The chain joins TRBV11-2 to TRBJ1-6; D not certain. The CDR3 length is 15 residues. Trimming removed 5 bases at V and 3 bases at J, with 11 bases between. The germline V gene encodes CDR1 SGHAT and CDR2 FQNNGV.

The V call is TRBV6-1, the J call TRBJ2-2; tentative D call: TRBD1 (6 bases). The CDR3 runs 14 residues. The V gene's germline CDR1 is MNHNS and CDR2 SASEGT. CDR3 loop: CVAGGTPNTGELFF. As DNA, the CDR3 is TGTGTCGCTGGTGGGACACCGAACACCGGGGAGCTGTTTTTT.

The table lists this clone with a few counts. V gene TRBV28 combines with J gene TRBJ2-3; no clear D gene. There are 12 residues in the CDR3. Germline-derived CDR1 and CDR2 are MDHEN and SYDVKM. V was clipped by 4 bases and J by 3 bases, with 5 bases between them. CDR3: CASSSLTDTQYF. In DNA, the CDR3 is TGTGCCAGCAGTTCCTTAACAGATACGCAGTATTTT.

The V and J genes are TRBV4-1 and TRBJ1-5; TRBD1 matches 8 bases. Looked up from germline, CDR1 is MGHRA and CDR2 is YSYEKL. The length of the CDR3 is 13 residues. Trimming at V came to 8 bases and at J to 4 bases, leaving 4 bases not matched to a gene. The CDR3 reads CASGGQGNQPQHF. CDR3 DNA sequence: TGCGCCAGCGGTGGACAGGGTAATCAGCCCCAGCATTTT.